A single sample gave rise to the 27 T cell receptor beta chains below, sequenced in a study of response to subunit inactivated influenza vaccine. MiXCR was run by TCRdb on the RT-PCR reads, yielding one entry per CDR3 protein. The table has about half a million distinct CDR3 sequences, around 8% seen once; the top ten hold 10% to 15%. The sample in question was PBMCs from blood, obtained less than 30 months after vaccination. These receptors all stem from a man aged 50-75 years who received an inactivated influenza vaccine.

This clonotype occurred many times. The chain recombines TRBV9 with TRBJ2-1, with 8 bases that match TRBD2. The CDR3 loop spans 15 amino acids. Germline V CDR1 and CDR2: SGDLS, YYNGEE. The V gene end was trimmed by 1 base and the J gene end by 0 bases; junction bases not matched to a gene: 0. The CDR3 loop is CASSVSGSSYNEQFF. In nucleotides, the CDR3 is TGTGCCAGCAGCGTAAGCGGGAGCTCCTACAATGAGCAGTTCTTC.

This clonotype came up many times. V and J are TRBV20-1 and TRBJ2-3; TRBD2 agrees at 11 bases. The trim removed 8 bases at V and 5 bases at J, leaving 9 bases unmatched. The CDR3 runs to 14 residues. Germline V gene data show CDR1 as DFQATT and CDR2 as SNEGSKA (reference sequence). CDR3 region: CSTHLAGGLDTQYF. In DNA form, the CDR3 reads TGCAGTACCCACTTAGCGGGAGGGCTAGATACGCAGTATTTT.

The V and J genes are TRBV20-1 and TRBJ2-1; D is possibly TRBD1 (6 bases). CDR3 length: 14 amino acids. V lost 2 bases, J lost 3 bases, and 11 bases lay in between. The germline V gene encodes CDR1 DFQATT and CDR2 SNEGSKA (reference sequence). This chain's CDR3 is CSARPGHLYNEQFF. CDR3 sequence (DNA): TGCAGTGCTAGACCGGGACACCTCTACAATGAGCAGTTCTTC.

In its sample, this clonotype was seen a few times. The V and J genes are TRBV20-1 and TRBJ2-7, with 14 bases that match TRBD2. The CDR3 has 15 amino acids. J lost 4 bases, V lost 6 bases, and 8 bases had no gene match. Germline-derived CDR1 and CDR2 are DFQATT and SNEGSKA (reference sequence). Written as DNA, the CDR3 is TGCAGTGCCAAACGACTAGCGGGAGGGAGATACGAGCAGTACTTC. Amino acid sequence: CSAKRLAGGRYEQYF.

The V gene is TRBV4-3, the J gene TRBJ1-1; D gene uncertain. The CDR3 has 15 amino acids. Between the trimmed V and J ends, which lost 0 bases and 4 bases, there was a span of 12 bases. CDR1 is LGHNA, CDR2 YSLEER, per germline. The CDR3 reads CASSQEAGYITEAFF. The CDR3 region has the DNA TGCGCCAGCAGCCAAGAAGCGGGGTATATCACTGAAGCTTTCTTT.

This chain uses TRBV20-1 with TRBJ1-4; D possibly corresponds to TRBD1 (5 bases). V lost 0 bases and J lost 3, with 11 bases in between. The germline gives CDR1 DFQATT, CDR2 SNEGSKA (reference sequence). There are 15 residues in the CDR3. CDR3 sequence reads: CSARDFRESNEKLFF. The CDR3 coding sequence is TGCAGTGCTAGAGATTTCAGGGAGTCTAATGAAAAACTGTTTTTT.

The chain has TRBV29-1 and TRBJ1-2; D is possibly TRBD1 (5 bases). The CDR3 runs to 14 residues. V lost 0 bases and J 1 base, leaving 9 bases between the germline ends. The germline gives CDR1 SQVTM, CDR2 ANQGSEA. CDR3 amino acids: CSVEDETDNYGYTF. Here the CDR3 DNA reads TGCAGCGTTGAAGACGAGACAGATAACTATGGCTACACCTTC. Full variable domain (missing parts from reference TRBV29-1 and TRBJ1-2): SAVISQKPSRDICQRGTSLTIQCQVDSQVTMMFWYRQQPGQSLTLIATANQGSEATYESGFVIDKFPISRPNLTFSTLTVSNMSPEDSSIYLCSVEDETDNYGYTFGSGTRLTVV.

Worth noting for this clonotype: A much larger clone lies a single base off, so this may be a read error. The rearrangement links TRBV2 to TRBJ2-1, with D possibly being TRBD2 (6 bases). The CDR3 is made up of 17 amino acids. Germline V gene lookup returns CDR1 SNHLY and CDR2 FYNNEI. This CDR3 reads CVSSEPPGVKIYNEQFF. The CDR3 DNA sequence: TGTGTCAGCAGTGAACCCCCGGGGGTCAAGATATACAATGAGCAGTTCTTC.

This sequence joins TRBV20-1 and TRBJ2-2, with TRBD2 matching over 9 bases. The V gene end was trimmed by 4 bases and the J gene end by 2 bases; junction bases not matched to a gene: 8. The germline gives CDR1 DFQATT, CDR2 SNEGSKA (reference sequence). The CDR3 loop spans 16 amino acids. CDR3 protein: CSAKQGGRGNTGELFF. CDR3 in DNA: TGCAGTGCTAAACAGGGCGGGAGGGGCAACACCGGGGAGCTGTTTTTT.

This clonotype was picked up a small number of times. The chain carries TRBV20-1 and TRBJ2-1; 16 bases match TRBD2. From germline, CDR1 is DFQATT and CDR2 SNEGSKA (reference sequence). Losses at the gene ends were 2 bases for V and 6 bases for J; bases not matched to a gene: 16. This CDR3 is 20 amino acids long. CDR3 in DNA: TGCAGTGCTAGACACATCATGACCGGGACTAGCGGGAGGGCCTTCAATGAGCAGTTCTTC. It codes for CSARHIMTGTSGRAFNEQFF.

CDR3 sequence reads: CASSSGQGGRYGYTF. The CDR3 DNA reads as TGTGCCAGCAGTTCGGGACAGGGGGGCCGCTATGGCTACACCTTC. The chain carries TRBV28 and TRBJ1-2; 11 bases match TRBD1. Germline loops: CDR1 MDHEN, CDR2 SYDVKM. The CDR3 is 15 residues long. The J segment lost 4 bases and the V segment lost 4 bases, leaving 5 bases of the junction unmatched.

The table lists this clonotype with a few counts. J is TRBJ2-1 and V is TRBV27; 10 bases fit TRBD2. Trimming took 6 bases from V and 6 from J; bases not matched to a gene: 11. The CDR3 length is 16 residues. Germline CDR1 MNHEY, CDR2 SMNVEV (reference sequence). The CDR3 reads CASSLRIAGGFNEQFF. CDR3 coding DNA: TGTGCCAGCAGCCTCCGGATAGCGGGAGGCTTCAATGAGCAGTTCTTC.

CDR3 sequence: CASSPHNTDTQHF. The CDR3 coding sequence is TGTGCCAGCAGCCCGCACAACACTGATACGCAGCATTTT. The chain joins TRBV5-5 to TRBJ2-3; D unclear. Matching the DNA end better, TRBJ1-5 makes the J call doubtful. Germline CDR1 is SGHKS and CDR2 is YYEKEE (reference sequence). The CDR3 length is 13 residues.

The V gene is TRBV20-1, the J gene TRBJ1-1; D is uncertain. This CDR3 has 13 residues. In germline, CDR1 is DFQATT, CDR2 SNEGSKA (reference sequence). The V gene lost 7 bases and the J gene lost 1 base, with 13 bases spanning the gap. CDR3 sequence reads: CSVQDMSNTEAFF. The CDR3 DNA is TGCAGTGTGCAAGACATGTCGAACACTGAAGCTTTCTTT.

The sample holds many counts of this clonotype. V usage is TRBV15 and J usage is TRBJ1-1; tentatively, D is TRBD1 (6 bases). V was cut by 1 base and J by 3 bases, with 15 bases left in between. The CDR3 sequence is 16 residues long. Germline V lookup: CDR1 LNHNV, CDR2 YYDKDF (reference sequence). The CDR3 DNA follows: TGTGCCACCAGCAGAGGATCTACAGGGAAGGACACTGAAGCTTTCTTT. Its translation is CATSRGSTGKDTEAFF.

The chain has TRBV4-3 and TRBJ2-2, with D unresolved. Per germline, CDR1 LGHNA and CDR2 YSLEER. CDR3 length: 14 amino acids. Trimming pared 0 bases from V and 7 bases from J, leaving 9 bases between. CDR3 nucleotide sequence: TGCGCCAGCAGCCAAGATCGTCAGTTCGGGGAGCTGTTTTTT. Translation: CASSQDRQFGELFF.

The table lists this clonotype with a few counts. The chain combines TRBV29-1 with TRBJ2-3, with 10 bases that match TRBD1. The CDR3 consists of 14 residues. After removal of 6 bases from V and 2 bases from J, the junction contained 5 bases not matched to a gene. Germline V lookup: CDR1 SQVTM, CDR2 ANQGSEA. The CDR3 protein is CSVRDRGNTDTQYF. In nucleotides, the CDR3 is TGCAGCGTCCGGGACAGGGGCAACACAGATACGCAGTATTTT.

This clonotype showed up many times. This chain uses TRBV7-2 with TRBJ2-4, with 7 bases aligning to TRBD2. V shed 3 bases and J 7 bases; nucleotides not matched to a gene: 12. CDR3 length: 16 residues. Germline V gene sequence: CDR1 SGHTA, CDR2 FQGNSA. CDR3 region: CASSFVAGAAGNIQYF. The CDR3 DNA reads TGTGCCAGCAGCTTTGTGGCGGGAGCGGCGGGTAACATTCAGTACTTC.

The CDR3 DNA sequence: TGTGCCAGCAGTTCAAAACCCGCCCGTGCCTACGAGCAGTACTTC. This translates into CASSSKPARAYEQYF. This sequence joins TRBV6-5 and TRBJ2-7; D is uncertain. V dropped 4 bases and J dropped 2 bases, with 15 bases sitting between them. The CDR3 loop spans 15 amino acids. Germline assignment: CDR1 MNHEY and CDR2 SVGAGI.

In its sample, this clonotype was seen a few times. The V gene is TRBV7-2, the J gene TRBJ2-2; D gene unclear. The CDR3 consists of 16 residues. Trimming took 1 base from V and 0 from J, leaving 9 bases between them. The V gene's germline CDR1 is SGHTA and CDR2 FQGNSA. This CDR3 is CASSLVTSPNTGELFF. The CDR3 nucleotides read TGTGCCAGCAGCTTAGTTACGTCCCCGAACACCGGGGAGCTGTTTTTT. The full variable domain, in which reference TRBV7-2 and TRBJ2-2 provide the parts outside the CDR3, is GAGVSQSPSNKVTEKGKDVELRCDPISGHTALYWYRQSLGQGLEFLIYFQGNSAPDKSGLPSDRFSAERTGGSVSTLTIQRTQQEDSAVYLCASSLVTSPNTGELFFGEGSRLTVL.

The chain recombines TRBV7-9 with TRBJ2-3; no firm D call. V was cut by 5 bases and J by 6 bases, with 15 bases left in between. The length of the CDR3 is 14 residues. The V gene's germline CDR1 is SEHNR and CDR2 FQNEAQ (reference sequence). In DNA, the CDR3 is TGTGCCAGCAGCCCCTCGGTCAATTCGGATACGCAGTATTTT. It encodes CASSPSVNSDTQYF.

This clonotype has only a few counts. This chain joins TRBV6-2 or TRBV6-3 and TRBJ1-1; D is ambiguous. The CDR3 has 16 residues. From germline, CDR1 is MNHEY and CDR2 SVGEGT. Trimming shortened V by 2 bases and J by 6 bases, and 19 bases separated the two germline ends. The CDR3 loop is CASSYPPVPSAAEAFF. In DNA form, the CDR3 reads TGTGCCAGCAGTTACCCCCCGGTTCCTTCCGCGGCTGAAGCTTTCTTT.

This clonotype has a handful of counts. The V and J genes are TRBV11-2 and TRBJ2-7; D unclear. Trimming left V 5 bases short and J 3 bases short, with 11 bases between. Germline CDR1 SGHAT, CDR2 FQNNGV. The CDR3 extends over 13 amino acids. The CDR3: CASSPTDNYEQYF. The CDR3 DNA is TGTGCCAGCAGCCCGACCGACAACTACGAGCAGTACTTC.

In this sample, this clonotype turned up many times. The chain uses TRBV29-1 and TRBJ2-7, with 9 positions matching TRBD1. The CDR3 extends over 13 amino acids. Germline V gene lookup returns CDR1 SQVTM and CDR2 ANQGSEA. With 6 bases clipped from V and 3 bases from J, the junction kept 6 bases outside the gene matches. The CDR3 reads CSVRTGAFYEQYF. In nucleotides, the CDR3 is TGCAGCGTCAGGACAGGGGCCTTCTACGAGCAGTACTTC.

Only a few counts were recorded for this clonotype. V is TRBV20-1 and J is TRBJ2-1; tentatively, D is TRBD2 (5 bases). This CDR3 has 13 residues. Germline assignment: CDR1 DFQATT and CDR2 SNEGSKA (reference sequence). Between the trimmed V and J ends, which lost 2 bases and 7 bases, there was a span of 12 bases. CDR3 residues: CSARPAGVNEQFF. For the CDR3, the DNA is TGCAGTGCTAGACCGGCGGGCGTAAATGAGCAGTTCTTC.

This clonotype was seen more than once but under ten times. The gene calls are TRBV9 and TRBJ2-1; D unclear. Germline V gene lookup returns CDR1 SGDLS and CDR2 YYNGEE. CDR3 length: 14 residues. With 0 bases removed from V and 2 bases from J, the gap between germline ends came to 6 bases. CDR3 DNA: TGTGCCAGCAGCGTAGGAAGCCCCTACAATGAGCAGTTCTTC. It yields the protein CASSVGSPYNEQFF.

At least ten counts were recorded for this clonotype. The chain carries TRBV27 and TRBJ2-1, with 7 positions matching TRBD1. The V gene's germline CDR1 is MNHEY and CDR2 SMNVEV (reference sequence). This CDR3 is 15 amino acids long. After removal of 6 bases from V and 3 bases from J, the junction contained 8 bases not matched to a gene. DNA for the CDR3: TGTGCCAGCAGCACTTCAGGGGGTATCTACAATGAGCAGTTCTTC. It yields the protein CASSTSGGIYNEQFF.